The 9 T cell receptor beta chains below all came from one sample that was sequenced in a study of blood T cell repertoires in COVID-19. Libraries were prepared by immunoSEQ multiplex PCR; TCRdb keeps only in-frame clonotypes and omits some of them. The table records around 130,000 clones, 70% to 90% of them present only once. The sequenced sample was peripheral blood. These receptors were collected from a woman in her forties or fifties who had recovered from COVID-19.

V and J are TRBV9 and TRBJ2-1, with D tentatively TRBD1 (5 bases). V dropped 0 bases and J dropped 1 base, with 8 bases sitting between them. CDR1 is SGDLS, CDR2 YYNGEE, per germline. The CDR3 loop spans 15 amino acids. CDR3 DNA sequence: TGTGCCAGCAGCGTAGGGGGCCATTCCTACAATGAGCAGTTCTTC. Translated, it gives CASSVGGHSYNEQFF.

The chain has TRBV5-4 and TRBJ1-2, with TRBD1 matching 7 bases. The CDR3 contains 16 residues. From germline, CDR1 is SGHNT and CDR2 YYREEE (reference sequence). V lost 4 bases to trimming and J lost 6 bases; unmatched junction nucleotides: 15. The CDR3 DNA sequence: TGTGCCAGCAGCGCCCCCGGGACAGTCTATCCTAATGGCTACACCTTC. Protein: CASSAPGTVYPNGYTF.

The V and J genes are TRBV20-1 and TRBJ1-2; D perhaps matches TRBD1 (5 bases). Germline V CDR1 and CDR2: DFQATT, SNEGSKA (reference sequence). V was pared by 3 bases and J by 1 base, with 12 bases between. The CDR3 is made up of 14 amino acids. The CDR3 DNA reads as TGCAGTGCTAGTTTAGGCAGGGTTAACTATGGCTACACCTTC. This translates into CSASLGRVNYGYTF.

The V gene is TRBV10-3, the J gene TRBJ2-5, with 10 positions matching TRBD2. Germline V gives CDR1 ENHRY, CDR2 SYGVKD. J gave up 5 bases and V 7 bases, and 7 bases lay outside the gene matches. CDR3 length: 14 amino acids. For the CDR3, the DNA is TGTGCCATCAAAGCGGGAGGGCCGGGGGAGACCCAGTACTTC. This encodes CAIKAGGPGETQYF.

The rearrangement links TRBV5-1 to TRBJ2-7, with 10 bases identical to TRBD2. The CDR3 has 15 residues. V shed 0 bases, J shed 4 bases, and the junction held 4 bases outside the gene matches. CDR1 is SGHRS, CDR2 YFSETQ, per germline. The CDR3, as DNA: TGCGCCAGCAGCTTGGGGACTAGCGGCCTGTACGAGCAGTACTTC. Translated: CASSLGTSGLYEQYF.

This clone was counted a single time. J is TRBJ1-2 and V is TRBV5-1, with a tentative D call TRBD1 (5 bases). CDR3 size: 13 residues. Trimming removed 4 bases from V and 7 bases from J, with 14 bases in between. CDR1 and CDR2 (germline): SGHRS, YFSETQ. CDR3 sequence (DNA): TGCGCCAGCAGCCTGGGGGAGGGGTTTGGCTACACCTTC. It translates to CASSLGEGFGYTF.

This sequence joins TRBV19 and TRBJ2-7; TRBD1 matches 12 bases. Trimming removed 7 bases from V and 6 bases from J; junction bases left unmatched: 4. The CDR3 has 13 amino acids. Germline V lookup: CDR1 LNHDA, CDR2 SQIVND (reference sequence). In DNA, the CDR3 is TGTGCCAGTAATTTGGGACAGGGGGCCGAGCAGTACTTC. It translates to CASNLGQGAEQYF.

The chain is built from TRBV2 and TRBJ1-2; TRBD1 matches at 9 bases. The ends lost 6 bases at V and 4 bases at J; junction bases unmatched: 3. The CDR3 covers 13 residues. CDR1 is SNHLY, CDR2 FYNNEI, per germline. CDR3 DNA sequence: TGTGCCAGCAGACTGACAGGGGGCTATGGCTACACCTTC. Protein sequence: CASRLTGGYGYTF.

This clone was detected only once. V gene TRBV20-1 combines with J gene TRBJ1-3, with TRBD1 matching 12 bases. CDR3 size: 19 residues. Germline V gene sequence: CDR1 DFQATT, CDR2 SNEGSKA (reference sequence). Losses at the gene ends were 5 bases for V and 0 bases for J; bases not matched to a gene: 14. CDR3: CSARAGDRGPESSGNTIYF. In DNA form, the CDR3 reads TGCAGTGCTCGTGCGGGGGACAGGGGGCCCGAGAGCTCTGGAAACACCATATATTTT.